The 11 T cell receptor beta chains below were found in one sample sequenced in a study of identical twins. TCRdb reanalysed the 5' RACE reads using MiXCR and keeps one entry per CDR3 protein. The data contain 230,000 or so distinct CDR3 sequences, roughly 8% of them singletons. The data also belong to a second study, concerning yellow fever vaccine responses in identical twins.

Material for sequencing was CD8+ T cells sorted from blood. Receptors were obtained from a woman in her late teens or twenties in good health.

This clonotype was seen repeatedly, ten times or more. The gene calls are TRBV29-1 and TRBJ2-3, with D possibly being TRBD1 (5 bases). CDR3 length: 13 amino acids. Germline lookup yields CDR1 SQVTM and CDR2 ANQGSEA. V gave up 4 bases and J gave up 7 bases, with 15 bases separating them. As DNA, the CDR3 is TGCAGCGTTGTAACCGGAGACAGTAATACGCAGTATTTT. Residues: CSVVTGDSNTQYF.

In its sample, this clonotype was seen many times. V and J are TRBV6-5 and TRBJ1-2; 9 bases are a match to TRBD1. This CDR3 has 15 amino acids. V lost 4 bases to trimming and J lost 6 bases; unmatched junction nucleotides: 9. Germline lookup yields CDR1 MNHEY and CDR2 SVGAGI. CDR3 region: CASSSILDRGDGYTF. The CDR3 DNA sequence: TGTGCCAGCAGTTCGATACTGGACAGGGGCGATGGCTACACCTTC.

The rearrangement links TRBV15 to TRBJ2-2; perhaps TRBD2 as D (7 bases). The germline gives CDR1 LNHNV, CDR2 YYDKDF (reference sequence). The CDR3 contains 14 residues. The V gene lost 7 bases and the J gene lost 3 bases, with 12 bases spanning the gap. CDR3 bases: TGTGCCACCAAAGGAGGGGGGGACACCGGGGAGCTGTTTTTT. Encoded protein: CATKGGGDTGELFF.

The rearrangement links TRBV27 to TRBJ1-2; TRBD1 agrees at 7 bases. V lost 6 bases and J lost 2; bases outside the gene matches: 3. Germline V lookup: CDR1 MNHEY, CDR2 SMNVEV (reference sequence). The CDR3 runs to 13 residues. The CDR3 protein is CASSDRENYGYTF. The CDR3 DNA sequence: TGTGCCAGCAGCGACAGGGAAAACTATGGCTACACCTTC.

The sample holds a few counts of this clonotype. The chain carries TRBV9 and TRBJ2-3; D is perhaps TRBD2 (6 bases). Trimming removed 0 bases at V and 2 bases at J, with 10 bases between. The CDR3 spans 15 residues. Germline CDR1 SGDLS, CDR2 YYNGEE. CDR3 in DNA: TGTGCCAGCAGCGTAGTCCCGGGAGACACAGATACGCAGTATTTT. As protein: CASSVVPGDTDTQYF.

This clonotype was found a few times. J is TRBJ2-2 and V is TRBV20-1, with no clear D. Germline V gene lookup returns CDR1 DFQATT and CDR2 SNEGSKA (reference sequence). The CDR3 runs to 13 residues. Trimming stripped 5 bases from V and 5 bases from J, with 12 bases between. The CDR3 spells CSAVGPLTGELFF. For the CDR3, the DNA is TGCAGTGCTGTAGGACCTCTTACCGGGGAGCTGTTTTTT.

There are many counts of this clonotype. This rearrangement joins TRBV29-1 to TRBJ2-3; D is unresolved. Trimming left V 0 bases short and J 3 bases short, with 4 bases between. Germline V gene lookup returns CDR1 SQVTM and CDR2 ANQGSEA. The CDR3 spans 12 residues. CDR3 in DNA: TGCAGCGTTGAAGATCGGACAGATACGCAGTATTTT. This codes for CSVEDRTDTQYF.

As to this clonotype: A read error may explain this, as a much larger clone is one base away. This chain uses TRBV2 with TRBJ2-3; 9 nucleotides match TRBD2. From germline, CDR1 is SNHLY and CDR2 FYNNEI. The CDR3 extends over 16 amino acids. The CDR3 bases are TGTGGCAGCAGTGACACTAGCGGGCCAGGCACAGATACGCAGTATTTT. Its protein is CGSSDTSGPGTDTQYF.

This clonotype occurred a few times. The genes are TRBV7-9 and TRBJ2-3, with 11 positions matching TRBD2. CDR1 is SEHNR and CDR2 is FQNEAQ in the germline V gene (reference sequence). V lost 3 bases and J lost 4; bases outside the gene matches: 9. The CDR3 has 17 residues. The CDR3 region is CASSFPLVLAGADTQYF. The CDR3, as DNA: TGTGCCAGCAGCTTTCCCCTGGTACTAGCGGGAGCAGATACGCAGTATTTT. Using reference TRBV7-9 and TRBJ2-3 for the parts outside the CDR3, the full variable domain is DTGVSQNPRHKITKRGQNVTFRCDPISEHNRLYWYRQTLGQGPEFLTYFQNEAQLEKSRLLSDRFSAERPKGSFSTLEIQRTEQGDSAMYLCASSFPLVLAGADTQYFGPGTRLTVL.

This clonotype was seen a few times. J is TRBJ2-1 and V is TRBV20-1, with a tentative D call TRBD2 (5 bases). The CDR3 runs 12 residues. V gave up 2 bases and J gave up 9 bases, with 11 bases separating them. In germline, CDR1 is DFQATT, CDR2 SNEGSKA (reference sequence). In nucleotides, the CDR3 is TGCAGTGCTAGACCTACTAGTGGTGAGCAGTTCTTC. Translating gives CSARPTSGEQFF.

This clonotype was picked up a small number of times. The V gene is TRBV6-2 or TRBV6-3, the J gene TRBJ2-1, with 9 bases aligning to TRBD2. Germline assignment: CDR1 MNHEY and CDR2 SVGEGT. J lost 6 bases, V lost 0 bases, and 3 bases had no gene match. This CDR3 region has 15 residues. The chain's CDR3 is CASSYSLTSGNEQFF. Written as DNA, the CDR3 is TGTGCCAGCAGTTACTCGTTGACTAGCGGCAATGAGCAGTTCTTC.